This T cell receptor beta chain stems from a study of cytomegalovirus exposure and HLA in healthy donors. Study-wide findings and caveats: In a later analysis, an Asian-associated ancestry cluster reportedly showed fewer N-insertions than the approximately 700-donor mean. Further analysis was carried out later, and it showed several of the most significant clusters appearing linked to common viral pathogens. Presence/absence analyses treated sequencing depth as roughly uniform across donors. Previously analyzed data showed that most TCR beta V segments were productive at a frequency of about 90% or about 30%.

In the PCR, 60 Vbeta and 13 Jbeta primers were used. Clones were sequenced by immunoSEQ multiplex PCR, and TCRdb holds only the in-frame ones, with some missing. The top ten clones hold just over 2% of a sample with approximately 200,000 clones, 81% of them seen once. The CDR3 runs 14 residues. CDR1 and CDR2 from the germline V gene are GTSNPN and SVGIG (reference sequence). Trimming pared 5 bases from V and 1 base from J, leaving 14 bases between. A word on this clone: Its antigen is as yet unknown.

The source of this sequence is a woman aged 18-35 years in good health and CMV-seropositive. V usage is TRBV30 and J usage is TRBJ1-1; D may be TRBD1 (6 bases). The sequencing sample was made of PBMCs. The CDR3: CAWGDGTTNTEAFF. Written as DNA, the CDR3 is TGTGCCTGGGGGGACGGGACAACGAACACTGAAGCTTTCTTT.